This T cell receptor beta chain was obtained from a study of shared clonotypes between healthy human individuals. Study-wide results and caveats: Generally, estimated richness proved larger in naive subsets than it did in memory subsets.

Terminally differentiated effector memory CD45RA+ cells were excluded by CCR7 positive selection of CD45RO-negative cells. Between the trimmed V and J ends, which lost 7 bases and 6 bases, there was a span of 12 bases. There are 13 residues in the CDR3. The V gene's germline CDR1 is MNHNY and CDR2 SVGAGI (reference sequence). Libraries were prepared by immunoSEQ multiplex PCR; TCRdb keeps only in-frame clonotypes and omits some of them. The sample lists roughly 2,000,000 clones; 93% were seen once. Notes on this clone: No antigen is known for it.

The source material was naive CD8+ T cells from PBMCs. The V call is TRBV6-6, the J call TRBJ2-2, with D possibly matching TRBD1 (5 bases). The receptor comes from a young man in good health. Some clones in this sample may be carry-over from other donors' samples. The CDR3 region is CASTQGYPGELFF. The CDR3, as DNA: TGTGCCAGCACCCAGGGTTACCCCGGGGAGCTGTTTTTT.